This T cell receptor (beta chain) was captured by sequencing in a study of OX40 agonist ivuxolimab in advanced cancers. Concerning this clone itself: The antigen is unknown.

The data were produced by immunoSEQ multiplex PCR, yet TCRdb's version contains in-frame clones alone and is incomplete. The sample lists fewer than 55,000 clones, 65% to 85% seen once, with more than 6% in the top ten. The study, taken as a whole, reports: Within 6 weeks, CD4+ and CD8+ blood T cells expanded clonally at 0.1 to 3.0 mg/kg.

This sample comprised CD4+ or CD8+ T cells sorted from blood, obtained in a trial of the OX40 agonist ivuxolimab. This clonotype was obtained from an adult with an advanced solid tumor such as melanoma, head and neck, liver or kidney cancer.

The CDR3 bases are TGTGCCAGCAGCTTAGCGTCTTGGACACCCGATCAGCCCCAGCATTTT. Translating gives CASSLASWTPDQPQHF. The V gene is TRBV7-2, the J gene TRBJ1-5; weak D call: TRBD1 (5 bases). The CDR3 length is 16 residues. Germline lookup yields CDR1 SGHTA and CDR2 FQGNSA. Trimming removed 0 bases from V and 5 bases from J, with 14 bases in between.